This note documents a single T cell receptor (beta chain) sequence. What it binds is unknown. The junction departs from the called germline gene at one end, perhaps through a read error. This entry is derived from a study of CD8 T cells in ankylosing spondylitis. Notes on the study in general: The study identified a TCR beta motif of seven or eight highly homologous variants that appeared characteristic of ankylosing spondylitis blood. Some motif variants were previously reported in reactive arthritis synovial fluid and blood.

TCRdb recomputed calls from the 5' RACE reads with MiXCR, one row per CDR3 protein. Here the sample spans approximately 260,000 distinct CDR3 sequences, 8.6% being singletons. From germline, CDR1 is SGHNT and CDR2 YENEEA. This CDR3 region has 18 residues. Sequencing was performed on blood, either unsorted or a sorted T cell fraction (not recorded which). The TCR was taken from a male donor with ankylosing spondylitis or in good health (not recorded which). The chain links TRBV11-3 to TRBJ2-7; TRBD1 matches at 8 bases. The CDR3, as DNA: TGTGCCAGCAACTTAGATCGGAGTAGGGGACAGGCCGTCTACGAGCAGTACTTC. Its translation: CASNLDRSRGQAVYEQYF.